A single sample is the source of the 25 T cell receptor beta chains below, sequenced in a study of blood T cell repertoires in COVID-19. Profiling relied on immunoSEQ multiplex PCR, and the TCRdb table lists in-frame clones only, not all of them. The sample lists 250,000 to 350,000 clones; less than 85% were seen once. Specimen: peripheral blood. Source of these receptors: a human donor with COVID-19, enrolled during active disease. The donor label of this sample is uncertain.

The chain combines TRBV18 with TRBJ1-3, with a weak D call TRBD1 (5 bases). The CDR3 sequence is 15 residues long. Deletions cut 5 bases from V and 1 base from J, with 12 bases between. Looked up from germline, CDR1 is KGHSH and CDR2 is LQKENI. The CDR3 nucleotides are TGTGCCAGCTCAACCGTAGGGGATTCTGGAAACACCATATATTTT. Translation: CASSTVGDSGNTIYF.

The rearrangement joins TRBV6-5 to TRBJ2-2; 9 bases are a match to TRBD1. Trimming took 6 bases from V and 2 from J; bases not matched to a gene: 4. The CDR3 runs to 15 residues. The V gene's germline CDR1 is MNHEY and CDR2 SVGAGI. In nucleotides, the CDR3 is TGTGCCAGCAGCATGGACAGGGGCAACACCGGGGAGCTGTTTTTT. Its protein product is CASSMDRGNTGELFF.

This rearrangement joins TRBV18 to TRBJ2-1; 8 bases agree with TRBD2. The CDR3 length is 15 residues. Losses at the gene ends were 6 bases for V and 3 bases for J; bases not matched to a gene: 7. CDR1 is KGHSH and CDR2 is LQKENI in the germline V gene. CDR3 region: CASSVPGGDYNEQFF. The CDR3 DNA follows: TGTGCCAGCTCCGTGCCGGGAGGGGACTACAATGAGCAGTTCTTC.

This chain links TRBV3-1 (or the pseudogene TRBV3-2) with TRBJ2-7, with TRBD1 matching 7 bases. Germline trimming cut 3 bases from V and 1 base from J; bases unmatched to any gene: 3. The CDR3 is 14 residues long. Germline CDR1 reads LGHDT; CDR2 reads YNNKEL (reference sequence). The CDR3 DNA is TGTGCCAGCAGCCAGGGACAGCCATCCTACGAGCAGTACTTC. Protein product: CASSQGQPSYEQYF.

The gene calls are TRBV4-1 and TRBJ2-7; 7 bases agree with TRBD2. Germline CDR1 and CDR2: MGHRA and YSYEKL. V lost 0 bases and J lost 0; bases outside the gene matches: 2. CDR3 length: 15 residues. The DNA for the CDR3 is TGCGCCAGCAGCCAAGAAGCGGGACTCTCCTACGAGCAGTACTTC. Translation: CASSQEAGLSYEQYF.

The rearrangement uses TRBV7-2 and TRBJ2-7, with TRBD2 matching over 14 bases. With 1 base clipped from V and 6 bases from J, the junction kept 2 bases outside the gene matches. This CDR3 has 15 amino acids. Germline assignment: CDR1 SGHTA and CDR2 FQGNSA. This CDR3 reads CASSLVGTSGSEQYF. CDR3 coding DNA: TGTGCCAGCAGCTTAGTCGGGACTAGCGGGAGCGAGCAGTACTTC.

V and J are TRBV5-1 and TRBJ2-7; 7 bases map to TRBD1. CDR3 size: 13 residues. Germline CDR1 and CDR2: SGHRS and YFSETQ. The trim removed 3 bases at V and 2 bases at J, leaving 2 bases unmatched. The CDR3 bases are TGCGCCAGCAGCTCCGGGACAGCCTACGAGCAGTACTTC. Translation gives CASSSGTAYEQYF.

This sequence joins TRBV15 and TRBJ2-5, with D perhaps TRBD1 (6 bases). Germline CDR1 reads LNHNV; CDR2 reads YYDKDF (reference sequence). The CDR3 spans 14 residues. The V end lost 1 base, the J end lost 8 bases, and 14 bases lay between the germline ends. The CDR3 reads CATSRVGAGVTQYF. The CDR3 DNA reads TGTGCCACCAGCAGAGTCGGGGCAGGGGTAACCCAGTACTTC.

V usage is TRBV5-1 and J usage is TRBJ2-2; 11 bases agree with TRBD2. Trimming removed 4 bases from V and 0 bases from J; junction bases left unmatched: 5. The CDR3 spans 17 residues. Germline values: CDR1 SGHRS, CDR2 YFSETQ. Here the CDR3 reads CASSPLAGGANTGELFF. The CDR3 region has the DNA TGCGCCAGCAGCCCCCTAGCGGGAGGAGCGAACACCGGGGAGCTGTTTTTT. Supplemented by reference TRBV5-1 and TRBJ2-2, the full variable domain reads KAGVTQTPRYLIKTRGQQVTLSCSPISGHRSVSWYQQTPGQGLQFLFEYFSETQRNKGNFPGRFSGRQFSNSRSEMNVSTLELGDSALYLCASSPLAGGANTGELFFGEGSRLTVL.

The chain combines TRBV12-3 or TRBV12-4 with TRBJ1-1; D may be TRBD1 (5 bases). This CDR3 contains 13 residues. V was clipped by 7 bases and J by 2 bases, with 11 bases between them. CDR3 coding DNA: TGTGCCAGCATCTCGACAGATAACACTGAAGCTTTCTTT. Its translation is CASISTDNTEAFF.

This chain's CDR3 is CASSLPGAAYNEQFF. The CDR3 DNA is TGTGCCAGCAGCTTACCAGGGGCGGCCTACAATGAGCAGTTCTTC. The V gene is TRBV7-3, the J gene TRBJ2-1; the D gene is possibly TRBD1 (6 bases). Germline loops: CDR1 SGHTA, CDR2 FQGTGA. The CDR3 covers 15 residues. The V end lost 2 bases, the J end lost 2 bases, and 10 bases lay between the germline ends.

The chain uses TRBV29-1 and TRBJ2-7; D possibly corresponds to TRBD2 (5 bases). The germline V and J ends were trimmed by 4 bases and 4 bases, with 11 bases remaining between them. The CDR3 runs 12 residues. Germline V lookup: CDR1 SQVTM, CDR2 ANQGSEA. CDR3 sequence reads: CSVVRENYEQYF. CDR3 bases: TGCAGCGTTGTTAGGGAGAATTACGAGCAGTACTTC.

The V gene is TRBV28, the J gene TRBJ1-4; a possible D gene is TRBD1 (5 bases). Germline assignment: CDR1 MDHEN and CDR2 SYDVKM. This CDR3 region has 16 residues. V dropped 5 bases and J dropped 0 bases, with 13 bases sitting between them. In DNA, the CDR3 is TGTGCCAGCAGTATACAGGAAGGGGCAACTAATGAAAAACTGTTTTTT. This sequence encodes CASSIQEGATNEKLFF.

The chain recombines TRBV6-2 or TRBV6-3 with TRBJ2-3; 8 nucleotides align to TRBD2. CDR1 MNHEY and CDR2 SVGEGT come from the germline V gene. This CDR3 has 16 amino acids. V trimming: 0 bases; J trimming: 4 bases; junction bases outside the gene matches: 6. Here the CDR3 reads CASSYSAIAGPDTQYF. The CDR3 nucleotides read TGTGCCAGCAGTTACTCCGCTATAGCGGGACCAGATACGCAGTATTTT.

This clone was seen just once. V and J are TRBV5-5 and TRBJ2-1; D perhaps matches TRBD1 (6 bases). The germline V gene has CDR1 SGHKS and CDR2 YYEKEE (reference sequence). The CDR3 is 16 amino acids. Trimming shortened V by 0 bases and J by 1 base, and 11 bases separated the two germline ends. The CDR3: CASSLGGQGSYNEQFF. CDR3 DNA: TGTGCCAGCAGCTTGGGAGGCCAGGGGTCCTACAATGAGCAGTTCTTC. Full variable domain (outside the CDR3, taken from reference TRBV5-5 and TRBJ2-1): DAGVTQSPTHLIKTRGQQVTLRCSPISGHKSVSWYQQVLGQGPQFIFQYYEKEERGRGNFPDRFSARQFPNYSSELNVNALLLGDSALYLCASSLGGQGSYNEQFFGPGTRLTVL.

V gene TRBV5-6 combines with J gene TRBJ2-2; D unclear. The germline CDR1 and CDR2 sequences are SGHDT and YYEEEE. The V gene lost 0 bases and the J gene lost 6 bases, with 15 bases spanning the gap. This CDR3 is 16 amino acids long. The CDR3 DNA reads as TGTGCCAGCAGCTTGGTTGCCACCTACGTCCCCGGGGAGCTGTTTTTT. This gives the protein CASSLVATYVPGELFF. The full variable domain, completed using reference TRBV5-6 and TRBJ2-2, is DAGVTQSPTHLIKTRGQQVTLRCSPKSGHDTVSWYQQALGQGPQFIFQYYEEEERQRGNFPDRFSGHQFPNYSSELNVNALLLGDSALYLCASSLVATYVPGELFFGEGSRLTVL.

The chain carries TRBV12-3 or TRBV12-4 and TRBJ2-1; D is unresolved. Trimming stripped 6 bases from V and 7 bases from J, with 10 bases between. CDR3 length equals 12 residues. The CDR3 sequence is CASSSSWNEQFF. CDR3 DNA: TGTGCCAGCAGCAGTAGCTGGAATGAGCAGTTCTTC.

The rearrangement links TRBV28 to TRBJ2-3, with 16 positions matching TRBD2. The CDR3 spans 18 residues. Germline values: CDR1 MDHEN, CDR2 SYDVKM. V dropped 6 bases and J dropped 6; count of bases not matched to a gene: 12. The CDR3 loop is CASRRGGTSGRGRDTQYF. CDR3 sequence (DNA): TGTGCCAGCAGGCGCGGCGGGACTAGCGGGAGGGGTAGGGATACGCAGTATTTT.

This rearrangement joins TRBV7-3 to TRBJ2-2; the D gene is possibly TRBD1 (6 bases). The V end was cut by 2 bases, the J end by 4 bases, with 14 bases between. CDR1 and CDR2 from the germline V gene are SGHTA and FQGTGA. The CDR3 length is 16 residues. The CDR3 region is CASSLGTPLSTGELFF. As DNA, the CDR3 is TGTGCCAGCAGCTTAGGGACACCCCTATCCACCGGGGAGCTGTTTTTT.

The J gene is TRBJ2-1, the V gene TRBV11-3, with 7 bases fitting TRBD2. Unmatched junction bases numbered 7, after V lost 5 bases and J lost 3 bases. In germline, CDR1 is SGHNT, CDR2 YENEEA. The CDR3 is made up of 15 amino acids. The DNA of the CDR3 is TGTGCCAGCAGCCCCGGACTAGTCTACTACAATGAGCAGTTCTTC. It codes for CASSPGLVYYNEQFF.

J is TRBJ1-5 and V is TRBV28, with D possibly being TRBD1 (5 bases). Per germline, CDR1 MDHEN and CDR2 SYDVKM. The CDR3 sequence is 15 residues long. V was cut by 5 bases and J by 6 bases, with 17 bases left in between. The chain's CDR3 is CASSTDRGVGQPQHF. The CDR3 DNA reads as TGTGCCAGCAGTACCGACAGAGGAGTTGGTCAGCCCCAGCATTTT. Full variable domain (missing parts from reference TRBV28 and TRBJ1-5): DVKVTQSSRYLVKRTGEKVFLECVQDMDHENMFWYRQDPGLGLRLIYFSYDVKMKEKGDIPEGYSVSREKKERFSLILESASTNQTSMYLCASSTDRGVGQPQHFGDGTRLSIL.

In nucleotides, the CDR3 is TGTGCCAGCAGTGAAGGTTTAGCGGGTCTAAACACGCAGTATTTT. Its protein product is CASSEGLAGLNTQYF. The chain employs TRBV6-1 and TRBJ2-3, with TRBD2 matching over 7 bases. The CDR3 contains 15 residues. Germline V lookup: CDR1 MNHNS, CDR2 SASEGT. V lost 1 base and J lost 9; bases outside the gene matches: 10.

This clone was found a few times. The J gene is TRBJ1-1, the V gene TRBV30, with no clear D. CDR1 GTSNPN and CDR2 SVGIG come from the germline V gene (reference sequence). This CDR3 region has 16 residues. V lost 4 bases to trimming and J lost 0 bases, with 18 bases between them. DNA for the CDR3: TGTGCCTGGAATGTCGAGTACAGTCCCATGAACACTGAAGCTTTCTTT. Translated: CAWNVEYSPMNTEAFF.

The genes are TRBV19 and TRBJ2-3; TRBD2 matches 14 bases. The CDR3 has 15 amino acids. V lost 5 bases, J lost 6 bases, and 4 bases stayed unmatched. Looked up from germline, CDR1 is LNHDA and CDR2 is SQIVND (reference sequence). The chain's CDR3 is CASSLRLAGGDTQYF. The CDR3 nucleotides are TGTGCCAGTAGTCTTCGACTAGCGGGAGGGGATACGCAGTATTTT.

The rearrangement joins TRBV7-9 to TRBJ1-4; a possible D gene is TRBD1 (5 bases). V was clipped by 0 bases and J by 4 bases, with 6 bases between them. The CDR3 loop spans 14 amino acids. Germline V gene sequence: CDR1 SEHNR, CDR2 FQNEAQ (reference sequence). CDR3 amino acids: CASSLAGDNEKLFF. CDR3 DNA sequence: TGTGCCAGCAGCTTAGCAGGGGATAATGAAAAACTGTTTTTT.